This is a list of T cell receptor beta chains from one sample in a study of T cells after yellow fever vaccination. TCRdb reprocessed the 5' RACE reads with MiXCR, giving one entry per CDR3 protein. The data contain fewer than 450,000 distinct CDR3 sequences, 11% of them singletons. Here the sequenced sample was PBMCs, taken on the day of the first yellow fever vaccination. Receptors were obtained from a young man who received the YFV17D yellow fever vaccine. CDR3s include the opening cysteine and the closing phenylalanine or tryptophan. The D gene is left open where the match is weak. The listing skips clone size in some rows; elsewhere it reads once, few, many or a size class.

j_call v_call d_call clone_size cdr3_aa cdr3_nt
TRBJ2-3 TRBV20-1 TRBD2 few CSARGTSGTDTQYF TGCAGTGCTCGGGGGACTAGCGGCACAGATACGCAGTATTTT
TRBJ1-5 TRBV27 NA NA CASKPGRVSSNQPQHF TGTGCCAGCAAACCCGGACGGGTTTCGAGCAATCAGCCCCAGCATTTT
TRBJ1-5 TRBV7-8 NA NA CASSLGGGPQPQHF TGTGCCAGCAGCTTAGGGGGAGGGCCTCAGCCCCAGCATTTT
TRBJ2-7 TRBV10-3 TRBD2 NA CAISDRPGGRDEQYF TGTGCCATCAGTGATCGACCGGGGGGGAGAGACGAGCAGTACTTC
TRBJ2-3 TRBV18 TRBD1 NA CASSPRSLTGASTDTQYF TGTGCCAGCTCACCACGCTCCCTCACAGGGGCTAGCACAGATACGCAGTATTTT
TRBJ2-5 TRBV25-1 NA NA CASSVGGVYQETQYF TGTGCCAGCAGTGTAGGGGGTGTGTACCAAGAGACCCAGTACTTC
TRBJ1-1 TRBV20-1 NA few CSANRVNEAFF TGCAGTGCTAACAGGGTGAATGAAGCTTTCTTT
TRBJ1-3 TRBV5-6 NA NA CASSLRGRIPGNTIYF TGTGCCAGCAGCTTGCGAGGGCGGATCCCTGGAAACACCATATATTTT
TRBJ2-5 TRBV7-2 TRBD2 NA CASHKGTRGGETQYF TGTGCCAGCCATAAAGGGACTAGGGGGGGAGAGACCCAGTACTTC
TRBJ2-2 TRBV12-3/TRBV12-4 NA NA CASSLNVAGELFF TGTGCCAGCAGTTTAAATGTCGCTGGGGAGCTGTTTTTT
TRBJ2-5 TRBV7-2 NA few CASSLVWTQETQYF TGTGCCAGCAGCTTAGTATGGACCCAAGAGACCCAGTACTTC
TRBJ2-3 TRBV7-2 TRBD2 many CASSWKRGGISDTQYF TGTGCCAGCAGCTGGAAGCGGGGGGGCATATCAGATACGCAGTATTTT
TRBJ2-5 TRBV20-1 TRBD2 NA CSAHGGSGGLQETQYF TGCAGTGCCCATGGGGGTAGCGGGGGACTCCAAGAGACCCAGTACTTC
TRBJ2-5 TRBV18 TRBD2 few CASSPDRLAGGETQYF TGTGCCAGCTCACCAGACCGACTGGCGGGGGGAGAGACCCAGTACTTC
TRBJ2-4 TRBV20-1 TRBD1 few CSAQAPQGAGAKNIQYF TGCAGTGCCCAAGCTCCCCAGGGGGCTGGCGCCAAAAACATTCAGTACTTC
TRBJ1-2 TRBV25-1 NA few CASSDTAVYGYTF TGTGCCAGCAGTGATACAGCCGTCTATGGCTACACCTTC
TRBJ2-2 TRBV12-3/TRBV12-4 NA NA CASSYVGGELFF TGTGCCAGCAGTTACGTAGGCGGGGAGCTGTTTTTT
TRBJ2-5 TRBV6-1 NA NA CASSEIRGALGDTQYF TGTGCCAGCAGTGAAATTCGTGGGGCGCTTGGGGATACCCAGTACTTC
TRBJ1-1 TRBV20-1 TRBD1 once CSASFQGGTEAFF TGCAGTGCTAGCTTTCAGGGGGGGACTGAAGCTTTCTTT
TRBJ2-3 TRBV20-1 NA many CSARVFGSDSTDTQYF TGCAGTGCTAGAGTTTTCGGATCAGATAGCACAGATACGCAGTATTTT
TRBJ1-1 TRBV7-2 NA few CASSLDVKGLAFF TGTGCCAGCAGCTTAGATGTCAAAGGGTTAGCTTTCTTT
TRBJ2-7 TRBV3-1 TRBD2 few CASSQGIAGLAGEQYF TGTGCCAGCAGCCAAGGGATAGCGGGCCTAGCGGGCGAGCAGTACTTC
TRBJ2-5 TRBV28 TRBD2 NA CASSPSGGAQETQYF TGTGCCAGCAGCCCCTCCGGGGGGGCTCAAGAGACCCAGTACTTC
TRBJ2-7 TRBV10-3 NA NA CAIRLQESNEQYF TGTGCCATCAGGCTACAGGAATCCAACGAGCAGTACTTC
TRBJ1-3 TRBV3-1 NA NA CASSQAGNTIYF TGTGCCAGCAGCCAAGCTGGAAACACCATATATTTT
TRBJ2-1 TRBV20-1 NA few CSAREQDRDNEQFF TGCAGTGCTAGAGAGCAGGACAGAGACAATGAGCAGTTCTTC
TRBJ2-1 TRBV27 NA NA CASKGRGDNEQFF TGTGCCAGCAAGGGGCGGGGAGACAATGAGCAGTTCTTC
TRBJ2-3 TRBV7-3 TRBD2 few CASSFSGRGTDTQYF TGTGCCAGCAGCTTCTCGGGGAGGGGCACAGATACGCAGTATTTT
TRBJ2-3 TRBV5-6 NA many CASSRGDTQYF TGTGCCAGCTCTCGGGGTGATACGCAGTATTTT
TRBJ1-1 TRBV29-1 NA few CSVAPNSGQAFF TGCAGCGTTGCCCCCAATTCAGGGCAAGCTTTCTTT
TRBJ1-1 TRBV5-1 NA many CASSLGQIMNTEAFF TGCGCCAGCAGCCTCGGACAGATTATGAACACTGAAGCTTTCTTT
TRBJ1-5 TRBV20-1 NA NA CSAGRESQGQPQHF TGCAGTGCCGGCAGGGAGTCTCAGGGACAGCCCCAGCATTTT
TRBJ2-1 TRBV11-2 NA few CASSPDAEYNEQFF TGTGCCAGCAGTCCGGACGCGGAATACAATGAGCAGTTCTTC
TRBJ2-5 TRBV28 NA few CASSSRAGTEKQETQYF TGTGCCAGCAGCTCCCGGGCCGGCACAGAAAAGCAAGAGACCCAGTACTTC
TRBJ1-1 TRBV7-9 NA NA CASSPQGRPEAFF TGTGCCAGCAGCCCCCAGGGTCGCCCTGAAGCTTTCTTT
TRBJ2-3 TRBV19 NA few CASSRQVTNVGDTQYF TGTGCCAGTAGTCGACAGGTCACAAACGTGGGGGATACGCAGTATTTT
TRBJ2-5 TRBV4-3 NA NA CASSQDRGLETQYF TGCGCCAGCAGCCAAGACCGTGGGTTGGAGACCCAGTACTTC
TRBJ2-5 TRBV27 NA few CASSSGDQETQYF TGTGCCAGCTCCTCCGGAGACCAAGAGACCCAGTACTTC
TRBJ2-3 TRBV29-1 NA NA CSVGPGPGAYF TGCAGCGTTGGACCAGGTCCGGGGGCTTATTTT
TRBJ1-2 TRBV27 NA NA CASSLRRTARDGYTF TGTGCCAGCAGTCTTCGTCGAACCGCTCGGGATGGCTACACCTTC
TRBJ2-2 TRBV7-6 NA NA CASSYGTKNTGELFF TGTGCCAGCAGCTACGGGACAAAGAACACCGGGGAGCTGTTTTTT
TRBJ1-4 TRBV5-1 NA few CASSQVGDNEKLFF TGCGCCAGCAGCCAGGTTGGGGACAATGAAAAACTGTTTTTT
TRBJ2-1 TRBV6-5 TRBD1 NA CASSLYTGTGAYNEQFF TGTGCCAGCAGTTTGTACACCGGGACAGGGGCATACAATGAGCAGTTCTTC
TRBJ1-1 TRBV4-3 TRBD1 few CASSPRQGATEAFF TGCGCCAGCAGCCCCCGACAGGGAGCCACTGAAGCTTTCTTT
TRBJ1-5 TRBV4-2 NA NA CASSQEKGNQPQHF TGTGCCAGCAGCCAAGAGAAGGGCAATCAGCCCCAGCATTTT
TRBJ2-7 TRBV20-1 TRBD1 few CSAILRDSLYEQYF TGCAGTGCTATACTTAGGGACAGTTTGTACGAGCAGTACTTC
TRBJ1-1 TRBV24-1 TRBD1 few CATSSGTGVANTEAFF TGTGCCACCAGTTCCGGGACAGGGGTCGCGAACACTGAAGCTTTCTTT
TRBJ2-5 TRBV7-9 TRBD2 few CASSPGTSAGDQETQYF TGTGCCAGCAGCCCAGGGACTAGCGCGGGAGATCAAGAGACCCAGTACTTC
TRBJ1-1 TRBV7-6 NA few CASSLASGLNTEAFF TGTGCCAGCAGCCTAGCATCAGGGTTGAACACTGAAGCTTTCTTT
TRBJ1-4 TRBV5-1 NA NA CASSRAGDEKLFF TGCGCCAGCAGCCGGGCCGGGGATGAAAAACTGTTTTTT
TRBJ1-4 TRBV7-9 NA NA CALQHGTYEKLFF TGTGCCCTCCAGCACGGGACATATGAAAAACTGTTTTTT
TRBJ2-7 TRBV29-1 NA NA CSVAAGSYEQYF TGCAGCGTTGCTGCGGGATCCTACGAGCAGTACTTC
TRBJ1-4 TRBV18 NA NA CASSPPFNEKLFF TGTGCCAGCTCACCCCCTTTTAATGAAAAACTGTTTTTT